The rows below give T cell receptor beta chains drawn from one sample of a study of blood T cell repertoires in COVID-19. Profiled with immunoSEQ multiplex PCR; TCRdb holds only in-frame clones, not every one. This table holds 400,000 or so clones, roughly 91% found once. Material: PBMCs or T cells enriched from blood (not recorded which). The receptor source for this set is a man younger than 30 who had recovered from COVID-19. Both conserved end residues are part of each CDR3. A D gene is named only where the DNA matches it firmly. Not every row has a clone size; where given, it reads once, few, many or a size class.

v_gene: TRBV3-1/TRBV3-2; len: 16; abundance: NA; d_gene: TRBD2; j_gene: TRBJ2-1; CDR3nt: TGTGCCAGCAGCCAAGTGGCTAGCGGGATCTACAATGAGCAGTTCTTC; CDR3aa: CASSQVASGIYNEQFF
v_gene: TRBV3-1/TRBV3-2; len: 15; abundance: NA; d_gene: TRBD2; j_gene: TRBJ2-3; CDR3nt: TGTGCCAGCAAGAGTTCGAGCGGGAGTAAAAATACGCAGTATTTT; CDR3aa: CASKSSSGSKNTQYF
v_gene: TRBV10-3; len: 17; abundance: NA; d_gene: NA; j_gene: TRBJ1-3; CDR3nt: TGTGCCATCAGTCCCCCCACAGGGTCCAAGGCTGGAAACACCATATATTTT; CDR3aa: CAISPPTGSKAGNTIYF
v_gene: TRBV5-1; len: 15; abundance: NA; d_gene: TRBD1; j_gene: TRBJ1-6; CDR3nt: TGCGCCAGCAGCACTGACAGGGGGTCTAATTCACCCCTCCACTTT; CDR3aa: CASSTDRGSNSPLHF
v_gene: TRBV5-1; len: 14; abundance: NA; d_gene: TRBD1; j_gene: TRBJ2-2; CDR3nt: TGCGCCAGCAGTCTCGAGGGGGCGACCGGGGAGCTGTTTTTT; CDR3aa: CASSLEGATGELFF
v_gene: TRBV2; len: 14; abundance: NA; d_gene: TRBD1; j_gene: TRBJ1-2; CDR3nt: TGTGCCAGCAGGGTTGGACAGGGGCCATATGGCTACACCTTC; CDR3aa: CASRVGQGPYGYTF
v_gene: TRBV11-3; len: 13; abundance: NA; d_gene: TRBD1; j_gene: TRBJ1-2; CDR3nt: TGTGCCAGCAGACATACAGGGGGTCAGGGCTACACCTTC; CDR3aa: CASRHTGGQGYTF
v_gene: TRBV7-3; len: 14; abundance: once; d_gene: NA; j_gene: TRBJ2-3; CDR3nt: TGTGCCAGCAGCTTAGCGGGAAACTCAGATACGCAGTATTTT; CDR3aa: CASSLAGNSDTQYF
v_gene: TRBV27; len: 14; abundance: NA; d_gene: NA; j_gene: TRBJ1-2; CDR3nt: TGTGCCAGCAGTTTAAGGGCGACAGCCTATGGCTACACCTTC; CDR3aa: CASSLRATAYGYTF
v_gene: TRBV4-1; len: 14; abundance: once; d_gene: TRBD1; j_gene: TRBJ2-5; CDR3nt: TGCGCCAGCAGCCGTGGGACAGGGGCAGAGACCCAGTACTTC; CDR3aa: CASSRGTGAETQYF